The next 24 T cell receptor beta chains were all read from a single sample in a study of PD-L1 blockade in urothelial cancer. The repertoire was sequenced with immunoSEQ multiplex PCR; TCRdb's copy has only in-frame clones and lacks some. The table has about 84,000 clones, roughly 80% seen once. Specimen: PBMCs, collected around atezolizumab (anti-PD-L1) treatment. Receptors were obtained from a man in his 70s with urothelial cancer.

V is TRBV5-1 and J is TRBJ1-3; no firm D call. Germline lookup yields CDR1 SGHRS and CDR2 YFSETQ. CDR3 size: 15 residues. Trimming stripped 3 bases from V and 1 base from J, with 11 bases between. The CDR3 DNA is TGCGCCAGCAGCTCCGGACGGGGATCTGGAAACACCATATATTTT. Translation gives CASSSGRGSGNTIYF.

J is TRBJ2-3 and V is TRBV5-1, with 9 bases fitting TRBD1. J lost 1 base, V lost 4 bases, and 4 bases had no gene match. The CDR3 is 15 residues long. CDR1 and CDR2 (germline): SGHRS, YFSETQ. The chain's CDR3 is CASSLTGGGTDTQYF. The CDR3 nucleotides read TGCGCCAGCAGCCTAACAGGGGGCGGCACAGATACGCAGTATTTT.

J is TRBJ2-3 and V is TRBV10-3; TRBD1 matches 9 bases. Germline values: CDR1 ENHRY, CDR2 SYGVKD. The CDR3 totals 16 residues. The J segment lost 4 bases and the V segment lost 10 bases, leaving 15 bases of the junction unmatched. This CDR3 reads CATAARDRERADTQYF. The CDR3 bases are TGTGCCACCGCTGCACGGGACAGGGAAAGGGCAGATACGCAGTATTTT.

Only a few counts were recorded for this clone. The CDR3 reads CASSLAGLGDNEQFF. The CDR3 region has the DNA TGTGCCAGCAGCTTAGCGGGACTAGGGGACAATGAGCAGTTCTTC. The rearrangement links TRBV11-2 to TRBJ2-1, with 8 nucleotides matching TRBD2. Germline V gene lookup returns CDR1 SGHAT and CDR2 FQNNGV. The CDR3 spans 15 residues. V shed 1 base and J 5 bases; nucleotides not matched to a gene: 4. Based on the CDR3 plus reference TRBV11-2 and TRBJ2-1, the full variable domain is EAGVAQSPRYKIIEKRQSVAFWCNPISGHATLYWYQQILGQGPKLLIQFQNNGVVDDSQLPKDRFSAERLKGVDSTLKIQPAKLEDSAVYLCASSLAGLGDNEQFFGPGTRLTVL.

This chain uses TRBV5-1 with TRBJ1-1; 9 bases line up with TRBD1. The CDR3 sequence is 15 residues long. Germline CDR1 reads SGHRS; CDR2 reads YFSETQ. Trimming took 3 bases from V and 4 from J; bases not matched to a gene: 7. DNA of the CDR3: TGCGCCAGCAGCTCACAACAGGGGGCTGGCACTGAAGCTTTCTTT. Residues: CASSSQQGAGTEAFF.

The V call is TRBV5-5, the J call TRBJ2-7; D may be TRBD1 (6 bases). Trimming shortened V by 0 bases and J by 4 bases, and 14 bases separated the two germline ends. The CDR3 sequence is 15 residues long. From germline, CDR1 is SGHKS and CDR2 YYEKEE (reference sequence). Here the CDR3 reads CASSLESAGAYEQYF. The DNA of the CDR3 is TGTGCCAGCAGCTTGGAATCGGCAGGGGCGTACGAGCAGTACTTC.

This clone has more than one count but fewer than ten. The chain couples TRBV5-8 to TRBJ1-2; D not certain. Trimming stripped 1 base from V and 5 bases from J, with 12 bases between. The CDR3 runs to 14 residues. Germline V CDR1 and CDR2: SGHTS, YDEGEE. The CDR3 DNA reads TGTGCCAGCAGCTTGAAACTCGAGTCGTATGGCTACACCTTC. Protein sequence: CASSLKLESYGYTF.

The CDR3 is CASSIVGGGGTEAFF. The CDR3 nucleotides read TGTGCCAGTAGTATAGTAGGGGGGGGAGGAACTGAAGCTTTCTTT. This chain joins TRBV19 and TRBJ1-1; tentative D call: TRBD1 (6 bases). The CDR3 consists of 15 residues. V lost 1 base, J lost 5 bases, and 14 bases lay in between. Germline-derived CDR1 and CDR2 are LNHDA and SQIVND (reference sequence).

The chain employs TRBV5-1 and TRBJ2-1; 7 bases align to TRBD1. The CDR3 spans 13 residues. After removal of 0 bases from V and 6 bases from J, the junction contained 0 bases not matched to a gene. CDR1 and CDR2 from the germline V gene are SGHRS and YFSETQ. Written as DNA, the CDR3 is TGCGCCAGCAGCTTGGGACAGGGCAATGAGCAGTTCTTC. Translating it yields CASSLGQGNEQFF.

This chain connects TRBV9 to TRBJ1-4; TRBD1 is a possible D gene (5 bases). The CDR3 has 12 residues. With 1 base removed from V and 8 bases from J, the gap between germline ends came to 6 bases. Per the germline V gene, CDR1 is SGDLS and CDR2 is YYNGEE. In nucleotides, the CDR3 is TGTGCCAGCAGCGTACGGGGGGAAAAACTGTTTTTT. It is translated as CASSVRGEKLFF.

This rearrangement joins TRBV19 to TRBJ2-2, with 9 bases lining up with TRBD2. This CDR3 has 19 residues. The V segment lost 1 base and the J segment 5 bases; nucleotides outside the gene matches: 14. The germline CDR1 and CDR2 sequences are LNHDA and SQIVND (reference sequence). The CDR3 is CASSIGVAGASLGTGELFF. The CDR3 DNA reads as TGTGCCAGTAGTATAGGGGTAGCGGGGGCCTCATTGGGGACCGGGGAGCTGTTTTTT. Using reference TRBV19 and TRBJ2-2 for the parts outside the CDR3, the full variable domain is DGGITQSPKYLFRKEGQNVTLSCEQNLNHDAMYWYRQDPGQGLRLIYYSQIVNDFQKGDIAEGYSVSREKKESFPLTVTSAQKNPTAFYLCASSIGVAGASLGTGELFFGEGSRLTVL.

The chain uses TRBV27 and TRBJ2-1; maybe TRBD2 (5 bases). The germline V and J ends were trimmed by 6 bases and 2 bases, with 14 bases remaining between them. Germline CDR1 MNHEY, CDR2 SMNVEV (reference sequence). The CDR3 totals 15 residues. The CDR3 loop is CASSLSGNTYNEQFF. The CDR3 DNA reads as TGTGCCAGCAGCCTCAGCGGAAATACCTACAATGAGCAGTTCTTC.

The rearrangement uses TRBV9 and TRBJ2-3, with 7 bases lining up with TRBD2. The V segment lost 0 bases and the J segment 0 bases; nucleotides outside the gene matches: 10. Germline V gene data show CDR1 as SGDLS and CDR2 as YYNGEE. The CDR3 length is 18 residues. The CDR3 DNA reads TGTGCCAGCAGCGTAGGCGGGGGAGGCCGCTCTAGCACAGATACGCAGTATTTT. Amino acids: CASSVGGGGRSSTDTQYF. The entire variable domain, with the rest obtained from reference TRBV9 and TRBJ2-3, is as follows: DSGVTQTPKHLITATGQRVTLRCSPRSGDLSVYWYQQSLDQGLQFLIQYYNGEERAKGNILERFSAQQFPDLHSELNLSSLELGDSALYFCASSVGGGGRSSTDTQYFGPGTRLTVL.

The V gene is TRBV7-2, the J gene TRBJ2-1, with a possible D match to TRBD2 (6 bases). Germline V gene lookup returns CDR1 SGHTA and CDR2 FQGNSA. There are 15 residues in the CDR3. The germline V and J ends were trimmed by 1 base and 8 bases, with 15 bases remaining between them. The CDR3 reads CASSLGGLQAYEQFF. The CDR3 DNA sequence: TGTGCCAGCAGCTTAGGGGGACTCCAAGCGTATGAGCAGTTCTTC.

This clone was counted once. The CDR3, as DNA: TGTGCCAGCAGCCAAGAAAGGGACAGGGGGTATGGCTACACCTTC. It is translated as CASSQERDRGYGYTF. The gene calls are TRBV4-2 and TRBJ1-2; 11 bases fit TRBD1. The germline gives CDR1 LGHNA, CDR2 YNFKEQ. Trimming removed 0 bases from V and 5 bases from J; junction bases left unmatched: 2. This CDR3 spans 15 amino acids.

The table lists this clone with a count of one. The rearrangement joins TRBV7-2 to TRBJ2-7; possibly TRBD2 for D (6 bases). Germline CDR1 SGHTA, CDR2 FQGNSA. This CDR3 is built from 13 residues. Trimming stripped 1 base from V and 6 bases from J, with 10 bases between. Here the CDR3 reads CASSLVERAEQYF. CDR3 DNA sequence: TGTGCCAGCAGCTTAGTGGAGCGGGCCGAGCAGTACTTC.

This clone has a handful of counts. The chain links TRBV9 to TRBJ2-2; TRBD1 aligns across 8 bases. V lost 7 bases, J lost 4 bases, and 9 bases stayed unmatched. This CDR3 contains 15 residues. Germline loops: CDR1 SGDLS, CDR2 YYNGEE. Here the CDR3 DNA reads TGTGCCAGCGGTTACCCAGGGGGCAGCACCGGGGAGCTGTTTTTT. It encodes CASGYPGGSTGELFF.

The chain carries TRBV11-2 and TRBJ2-3, with a weak D call TRBD1 (6 bases). V dropped 6 bases and J dropped 0 bases, with 10 bases sitting between them. Germline loops: CDR1 SGHAT, CDR2 FQNNGV. This CDR3 region has 14 residues. DNA of the CDR3: TGTGCCAGCAGTCGGGACATAAGCACAGATACGCAGTATTTT. This encodes CASSRDISTDTQYF.

This clone was detected a few times. This chain uses TRBV5-4 with TRBJ2-7; D is possibly TRBD1 (7 bases). Germline V gene sequence: CDR1 SGHNT, CDR2 YYREEE (reference sequence). Trimming cost V 4 bases and J 0 bases, with 11 bases left between them. This CDR3 has 14 residues. This chain's CDR3 is CASSPQGGSYEQYF. The CDR3 nucleotides read TGTGCCAGCAGCCCGCAGGGGGGCTCCTACGAGCAGTACTTC.

The chain uses TRBV6-6 and TRBJ2-2, with a weak D call TRBD1 (5 bases). Germline lookup yields CDR1 MNHNY and CDR2 SVGAGI (reference sequence). The CDR3 spans 14 residues. The V gene lost 6 bases and the J gene lost 1 base, with 9 bases spanning the gap. CDR3 loop: CASRPGQNTGELFF. The CDR3 DNA follows: TGTGCCAGCAGACCAGGACAGAACACCGGGGAGCTGTTTTTT.

CDR3 sequence: CATARGSRTDTQYF. The CDR3 DNA is TGTGCCACCGCGAGGGGGTCTCGCACAGATACGCAGTATTTT. This sequence joins TRBV13 and TRBJ2-3; weak D call: TRBD1 (6 bases). Germline assignment: CDR1 PRHDT and CDR2 FYEKMQ (reference sequence). The CDR3 has 14 residues. V was clipped by 10 bases and J by 1 base, with 15 bases between them.

The CDR3 here is CASSLVGEPLNEQFF. CDR3 bases: TGTGCCAGCAGCTTAGTTGGGGAGCCCTTGAATGAGCAGTTCTTC. V gene TRBV7-6 combines with J gene TRBJ2-1; D is possibly TRBD2 (5 bases). The CDR3 is made up of 15 amino acids. CDR1 SGHVS and CDR2 FNYEAQ come from the germline V gene. V was cut by 1 base and J by 7 bases, with 14 bases left in between.

The chain employs TRBV19 and TRBJ2-1, with D possibly being TRBD1 (6 bases). V lost 4 bases and J 0 bases, leaving 13 bases between the germline ends. The CDR3 spans 16 residues. CDR1 is LNHDA, CDR2 SQIVND, per germline (reference sequence). The CDR3 spells CASSKGHVSSYNEQFF. CDR3 DNA sequence: TGTGCCAGTAGTAAGGGACACGTCAGCTCCTACAATGAGCAGTTCTTC.

The V and J genes are TRBV9 and TRBJ2-7; 12 nucleotides agree with TRBD2. This CDR3 contains 14 residues. The V gene's germline CDR1 is SGDLS and CDR2 YYNGEE. After removal of 4 bases from V and 3 bases from J, the junction contained 2 bases not matched to a gene. The CDR3 bases are TGTGCCAGCAGCAGGACTAGCGGGAACTACGAGCAGTACTTC. Its translation: CASSRTSGNYEQYF.